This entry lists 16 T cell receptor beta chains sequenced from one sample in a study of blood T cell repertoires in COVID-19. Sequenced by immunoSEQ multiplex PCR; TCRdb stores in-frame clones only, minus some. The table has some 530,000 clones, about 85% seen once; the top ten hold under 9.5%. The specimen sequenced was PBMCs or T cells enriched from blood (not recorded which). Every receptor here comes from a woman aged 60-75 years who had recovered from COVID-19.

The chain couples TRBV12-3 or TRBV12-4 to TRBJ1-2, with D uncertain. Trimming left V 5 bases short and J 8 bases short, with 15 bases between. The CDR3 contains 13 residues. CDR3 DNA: TGTGCCAGCAGTGCGACGTGGGCCGGAGGCTACACCTTC. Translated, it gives CASSATWAGGYTF.

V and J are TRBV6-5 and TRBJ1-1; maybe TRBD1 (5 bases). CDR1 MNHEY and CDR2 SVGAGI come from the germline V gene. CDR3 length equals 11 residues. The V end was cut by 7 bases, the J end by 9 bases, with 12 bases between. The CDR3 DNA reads TGTGCCAGCACAGGACACGGAAAAGCTTTCTTT. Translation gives CASTGHGKAFF.

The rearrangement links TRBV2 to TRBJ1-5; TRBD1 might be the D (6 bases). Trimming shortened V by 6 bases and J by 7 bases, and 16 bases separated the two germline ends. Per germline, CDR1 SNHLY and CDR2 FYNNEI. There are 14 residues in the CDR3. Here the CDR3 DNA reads TGTGCCAGCAGCCCTGACAGGACGGTACAGCCCCAGCATTTT. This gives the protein CASSPDRTVQPQHF.

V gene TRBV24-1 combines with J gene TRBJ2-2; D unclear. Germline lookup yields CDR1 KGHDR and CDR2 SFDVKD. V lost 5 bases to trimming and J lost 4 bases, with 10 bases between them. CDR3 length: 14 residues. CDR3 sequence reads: CATSGLDRTGELFF. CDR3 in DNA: TGTGCCACCAGTGGGCTAGACCGCACCGGGGAGCTGTTTTTT.

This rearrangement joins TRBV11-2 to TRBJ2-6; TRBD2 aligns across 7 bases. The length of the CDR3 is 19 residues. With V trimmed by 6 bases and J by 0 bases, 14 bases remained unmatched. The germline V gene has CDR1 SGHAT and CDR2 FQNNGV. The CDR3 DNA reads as TGTGCCAGCAGGCCTTGGGGGAGCCGCGGGAGCTCTGGGGCCAACGTCCTGACTTTC. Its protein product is CASRPWGSRGSSGANVLTF. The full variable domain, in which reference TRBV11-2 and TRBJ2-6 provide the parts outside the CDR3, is EAGVAQSPRYKIIEKRQSVAFWCNPISGHATLYWYQQILGQGPKLLIQFQNNGVVDDSQLPKDRFSAERLKGVDSTLKIQPAKLEDSAVYLCASRPWGSRGSSGANVLTFGAGSRLTVL.

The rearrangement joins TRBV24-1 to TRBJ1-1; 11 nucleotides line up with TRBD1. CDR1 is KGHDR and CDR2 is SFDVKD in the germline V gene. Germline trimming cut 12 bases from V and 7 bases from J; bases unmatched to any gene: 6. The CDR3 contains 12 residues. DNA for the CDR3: TGTGCCGTTCGGACAGGGGGCGGTGAAGCTTTCTTT. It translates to CAVRTGGGEAFF.

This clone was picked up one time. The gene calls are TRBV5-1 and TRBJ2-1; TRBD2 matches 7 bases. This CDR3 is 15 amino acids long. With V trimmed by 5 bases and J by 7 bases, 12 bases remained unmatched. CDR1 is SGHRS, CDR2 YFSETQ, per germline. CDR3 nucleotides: TGCGCCAGCAGGAGGGACCCCCCGGGGGGTAATGAGCAGTTCTTC. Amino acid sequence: CASRRDPPGGNEQFF.

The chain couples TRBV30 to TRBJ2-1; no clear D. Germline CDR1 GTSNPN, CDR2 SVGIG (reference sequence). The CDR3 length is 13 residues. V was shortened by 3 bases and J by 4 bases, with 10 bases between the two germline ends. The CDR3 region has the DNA TGTGCCTGGAGCTCATCACTGTACAATGAGCAGTTCTTC. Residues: CAWSSSLYNEQFF.

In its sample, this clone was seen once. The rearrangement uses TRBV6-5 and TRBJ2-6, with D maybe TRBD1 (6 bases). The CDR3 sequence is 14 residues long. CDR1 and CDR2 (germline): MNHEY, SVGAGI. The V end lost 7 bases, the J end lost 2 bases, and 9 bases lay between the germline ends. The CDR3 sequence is CASTNRAGANVLTF. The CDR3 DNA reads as TGTGCCAGCACAAACAGGGCTGGGGCCAACGTCCTGACTTTC.

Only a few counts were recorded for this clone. The DNA for the CDR3 is TGCGCCAGCAGGGACAGCTTTAACTATGGCTACACCTTC. Its protein product is CASRDSFNYGYTF. The chain joins TRBV5-1 to TRBJ1-2, with TRBD1 as a possible D gene (6 bases). Germline-derived CDR1 and CDR2 are SGHRS and YFSETQ. V was trimmed by 5 bases and J by 1 base, leaving 9 bases between them. There are 13 residues in the CDR3.

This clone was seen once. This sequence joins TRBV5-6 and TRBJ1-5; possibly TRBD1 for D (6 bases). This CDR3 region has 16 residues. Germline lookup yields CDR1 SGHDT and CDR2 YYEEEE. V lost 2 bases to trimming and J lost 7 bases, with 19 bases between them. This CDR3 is CASSFGWGQSGQPQHF. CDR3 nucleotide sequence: TGTGCCAGCAGCTTTGGGTGGGGGCAGTCCGGACAGCCCCAGCATTTT.

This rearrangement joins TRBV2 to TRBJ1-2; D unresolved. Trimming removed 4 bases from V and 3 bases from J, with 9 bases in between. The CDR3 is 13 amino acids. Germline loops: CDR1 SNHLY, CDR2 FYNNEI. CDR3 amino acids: CASSGGFDYGYTF. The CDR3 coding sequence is TGTGCCAGCAGTGGCGGCTTTGACTATGGCTACACCTTC.

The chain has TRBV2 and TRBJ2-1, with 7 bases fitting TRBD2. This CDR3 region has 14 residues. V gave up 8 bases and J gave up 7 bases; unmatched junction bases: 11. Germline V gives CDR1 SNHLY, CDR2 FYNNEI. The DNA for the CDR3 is TGTGCCAGCTCGGGTGGGGGGGGGACTAATGAGCAGTTCTTC. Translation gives CASSGGGGTNEQFF. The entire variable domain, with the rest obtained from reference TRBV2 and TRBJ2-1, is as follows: EPEVTQTPSHQVTQMGQEVILRCVPISNHLYFYWYRQILGQKVEFLVSFYNNEISEKSEIFDDQFSVERPDGSNFTLKIRSTKLEDSAMYFCASSGGGGTNEQFFGPGTRLTVL.

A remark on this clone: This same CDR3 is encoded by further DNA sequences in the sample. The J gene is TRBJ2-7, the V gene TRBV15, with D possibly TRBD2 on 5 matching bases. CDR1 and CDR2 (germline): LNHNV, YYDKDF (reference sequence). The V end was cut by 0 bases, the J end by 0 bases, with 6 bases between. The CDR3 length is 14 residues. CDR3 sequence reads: CATSRDRDSYEQYV. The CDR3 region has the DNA TGTGCCACCAGCAGAGACCGGGACTCCTACGAGCAGTACGTC.

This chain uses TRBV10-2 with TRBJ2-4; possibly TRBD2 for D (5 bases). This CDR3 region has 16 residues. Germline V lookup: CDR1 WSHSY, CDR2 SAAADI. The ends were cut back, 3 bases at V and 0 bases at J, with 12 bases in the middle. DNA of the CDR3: TGCGCCAGCAGTGAAAAGGCGGGCCTAGCCAAAAACATTCAGTACTTC. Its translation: CASSEKAGLAKNIQYF.

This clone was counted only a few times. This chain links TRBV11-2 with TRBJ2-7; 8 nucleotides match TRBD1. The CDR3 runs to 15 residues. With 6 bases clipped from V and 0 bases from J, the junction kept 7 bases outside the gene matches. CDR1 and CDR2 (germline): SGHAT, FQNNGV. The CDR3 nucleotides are TGTGCCAGCAGTGGTGGGACAGGCCCCTCCTACGAGCAGTACTTC. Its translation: CASSGGTGPSYEQYF.